Shown below are 3 T cell receptor beta chains from a single sample sequenced in a study of cytomegalovirus exposure and HLA in healthy donors listed by TCRdb under 2017. Library preparation used the immunoSEQ multiplex PCR assay. The multiplex PCR relied on a mix of 60 forward primers for TCR Vbeta segments and 13 reverse primers for TCR Jbeta segments. The table was pulled from immuneACCESS by TCRdb, which kept in-frame rearrangements only. Such tables lose some clones; where checked, under half of the loss comes from unresolved V genes, and the rest has no known cause. Counted in this sample were around 130,000 clones; more than 60% of them appeared once. The ten most abundant clones make up roughly 2% of the sample. The material sequenced was PBMCs. These receptors originate from a woman between 35 and 50 years old in good health and CMV-seropositive.

The gene calls are TRBV30 and TRBJ2-7, with 8 bases that match TRBD2. V lost 0 bases, J lost 1 base, and 11 bases stayed unmatched. CDR1 GTSNPN and CDR2 SVGIG come from the germline V gene (reference sequence). The CDR3 is made up of 17 amino acids. The CDR3 DNA is TGTGCCTGGAGTGTTGATAGTAGCGGGGTCCAATCCTACGAGCAGTACTTC. This encodes CAWSVDSSGVQSYEQYF.

The rearrangement joins TRBV30 to TRBJ2-5; 7 bases map to TRBD2. The CDR3 contains 12 residues. Germline assignment: CDR1 GTSNPN and CDR2 SVGIG (reference sequence). Trimming cost V 4 bases and J 7 bases; bases outside gene matches: 6. CDR3 loop: CAWKAERGTQYF. DNA of the CDR3: TGTGCCTGGAAGGCGGAGCGGGGGACCCAGTACTTC.

V gene TRBV4-2 combines with J gene TRBJ2-7; D may be TRBD2 (6 bases). V was pared by 6 bases and J by 4 bases, with 16 bases between. The CDR3 loop spans 14 amino acids. Looked up from germline, CDR1 is LGHNA and CDR2 is YNFKEQ. This CDR3 is CASRAGTYPYEQYF. CDR3 coding DNA: TGTGCCAGCAGAGCCGGGACTTACCCATACGAGCAGTACTTC.